One sample yielded the 30 T cell receptor beta chains listed below, sequenced in a study of early T cells in non-severe SARS-CoV-2 infection. TCRdb used MiXCR to reprocess the 5' RACE reads, holding one entry per CDR3 protein. The sample shows more than 70,000 distinct CDR3 sequences, 11% of them seen only once. The source was whole blood, collected at baseline. These receptors were taken from an adult who was a healthcare worker with PCR-confirmed SARS-CoV-2 infection or an uninfected control (not recorded which).

Only a few counts were recorded for this clonotype. The V call is TRBV18, the J call TRBJ1-2; D call uncertain. V was trimmed by 4 bases and J by 5 bases, leaving 20 bases between them. The CDR3 loop spans 16 amino acids. The germline CDR1 and CDR2 sequences are KGHSH and LQKENI. The CDR3 protein is CASSLSSNLQDYGYTF. The CDR3 coding sequence is TGTGCCAGCTCACTTTCCTCCAACCTTCAGGATTATGGCTACACCTTC.

This clonotype appeared many times. The V call is TRBV7-8, the J call TRBJ2-7; D remains ambiguous. V lost 5 bases, J lost 3 bases, and 11 bases lay in between. The CDR3 has 13 residues. Germline V gene sequence: CDR1 SGHVS, CDR2 FQNEAQ. The CDR3 region has the DNA TGTGCCAGCAGCCCCACCGAAAACTACGAGCAGTACTTC. This gives the protein CASSPTENYEQYF.

The rearrangement joins TRBV28 to TRBJ1-4; D is undetermined. The V gene's germline CDR1 is MDHEN and CDR2 SYDVKM. V dropped 9 bases and J dropped 2 bases, with 13 bases sitting between them. The CDR3 covers 14 residues. CDR3: CASGQDFTNEKLFF. The DNA of the CDR3 is TGTGCCAGTGGGCAGGATTTCACTAATGAAAAACTGTTTTTT.

This clonotype was observed a few times. This may arise from a read error, as a much more abundant clone is one base away. This chain links TRBV5-5 with TRBJ2-1, with TRBD2 matching 10 bases. V lost 2 bases and J lost 9; bases outside the gene matches: 8. The CDR3 has 15 amino acids. Germline CDR1 reads SGHKS; CDR2 reads YYEKEE (reference sequence). The CDR3 DNA follows: TGTGCCAGCAGCTTACTAGCGGGGAATGTGCGTGAGCAGTTCTTC. Translation gives CASSLLAGNVREQFF.

This clonotype appeared many times. The chain carries TRBV12-5 and TRBJ1-5; perhaps TRBD1 as D (5 bases). Trimming took off 1 base at V and 1 base at J, with 11 bases between the two ends. The CDR3 is made up of 16 amino acids. The germline CDR1 and CDR2 sequences are LGHNT and FRNRAP. The CDR3 here is CASGLGGSLSNQPQHF. The CDR3 DNA sequence: TGTGCTAGTGGTTTGGGGGGCAGCCTAAGCAATCAGCCCCAGCATTTT.

The chain uses TRBV12-3 or TRBV12-4 and TRBJ1-5; a weak D match, TRBD1 (6 bases). Trimming left V 5 bases short and J 9 bases short, with 14 bases between. The CDR3 extends over 13 amino acids. CDR3 nucleotide sequence: TGTGCCAGCAGTCAGGGGTTTGAACGGCCCCAGCATTTT. The encoded protein is CASSQGFERPQHF.

V usage is TRBV24-1 and J usage is TRBJ2-2; D uncertain. The CDR3 is made up of 13 amino acids. Trimming pared 4 bases from V and 7 bases from J, leaving 9 bases between. Germline CDR1 KGHDR, CDR2 SFDVKD. DNA of the CDR3: TGTGCCACCAGTGACGGCTGGAACGGGGAGCTGTTTTTT. Translation: CATSDGWNGELFF.

This clonotype was detected ten times or more. This chain joins TRBV6-6 and TRBJ1-5, with a possible D match to TRBD1 (5 bases). The length of the CDR3 is 14 residues. CDR1 is MNHNY and CDR2 is SVGAGI in the germline V gene (reference sequence). V lost 6 bases, J lost 6 bases, and 15 bases lay in between. As DNA, the CDR3 is TGTGCCAGCAGAGGGACGGGCCCCTTTCAGCCCCAGCATTTT. This gives the protein CASRGTGPFQPQHF.

This clonotype appeared a few times. V usage is TRBV3-1 and J usage is TRBJ2-1, with 10 bases aligning to TRBD2. V gave up 1 base and J gave up 15 bases; unmatched junction bases: 9. CDR3 size: 14 residues. Germline-derived CDR1 and CDR2 are LGHDT and YNNKEL (reference sequence). CDR3 coding DNA: TGTGCCAGCAGCCAAGGTCATCATAGCGGGGGGTGGTTCTTC. Protein product: CASSQGHHSGGWFF.

The chain carries TRBV5-4 and TRBJ1-2, with TRBD1 matching over 8 bases. Looked up from germline, CDR1 is SGHNT and CDR2 is YYREEE (reference sequence). V shed 7 bases, J shed 6 bases, and the junction held 2 bases outside the gene matches. The CDR3 has 11 residues. CDR3 sequence reads: CASLDRDGYTF. CDR3 nucleotides: TGTGCCAGCCTGGACAGGGATGGCTACACCTTC.

V usage is TRBV7-2 and J usage is TRBJ2-3; D remains ambiguous. The CDR3 contains 13 residues. CDR1 is SGHTA and CDR2 is FQGNSA in the germline V gene. Deletions cut 1 base from V and 2 bases from J, with 4 bases between. CDR3 bases: TGTGCCAGCAGCTTAGGATTCACAGATACGCAGTATTTT. It translates to CASSLGFTDTQYF.

The chain is built from TRBV28 and TRBJ1-2; no clear D gene. V was trimmed by 3 bases and J by 8 bases, leaving 16 bases between them. The CDR3 consists of 14 residues. CDR1 and CDR2 (germline): MDHEN, SYDVKM. CDR3 protein: CASSLPKFPRGYTF. The CDR3 bases are TGTGCCAGCAGTTTGCCCAAGTTCCCTAGGGGCTACACCTTC.

This clonotype was seen repeatedly, ten times or more. The chain uses TRBV6-4 and TRBJ2-2; tentatively, D is TRBD1 or TRBD2 (6 bases each). The CDR3 runs to 15 residues. V gave up 3 bases and J gave up 3 bases, with 11 bases separating them. Per the germline V gene, CDR1 is MRHNA and CDR2 is SNTAGT. CDR3 sequence reads: CASSEGQRDTGELFF. In DNA form, the CDR3 reads TGTGCCAGCAGTGAAGGACAGCGGGACACCGGGGAGCTGTTTTTT.

V is TRBV19 and J is TRBJ1-1; D might be TRBD1 (5 bases). Looked up from germline, CDR1 is LNHDA and CDR2 is SQIVND (reference sequence). CDR3 length equals 14 residues. Deletions cut 6 bases from V and 1 base from J, with 12 bases between. CDR3 residues: CASSPWGTNTEAFF. DNA of the CDR3: TGTGCCAGTAGCCCCTGGGGGACGAACACTGAAGCTTTCTTT.

Only a few counts were recorded for this clonotype. V is TRBV7-6 and J is TRBJ2-1; TRBD1 might be the D (6 bases). Trimming removed 1 base at V and 7 bases at J, with 17 bases between. Germline loops: CDR1 SGHVS, CDR2 FNYEAQ. The length of the CDR3 is 16 residues. This chain's CDR3 is CASSLVVQGGGNEQFF. CDR3 nucleotides: TGTGCCAGCAGCTTAGTTGTACAGGGTGGTGGAAATGAGCAGTTCTTC.

V gene TRBV11-2 combines with J gene TRBJ2-4; D may be TRBD2 (5 bases). The germline CDR1 and CDR2 sequences are SGHAT and FQNNGV. There are 17 residues in the CDR3. The ends were cut back, 0 bases at V and 0 bases at J, with 12 bases in the middle. CDR3 in amino acids: CASSLEGQEVAKNIQYF. In nucleotides, the CDR3 is TGTGCCAGCAGCTTAGAAGGGCAGGAGGTAGCCAAAAACATTCAGTACTTC.

The chain couples TRBV7-2 to TRBJ2-7; 8 nucleotides align to TRBD1. Per germline, CDR1 SGHTA and CDR2 FQGNSA. The CDR3 covers 15 residues. The V and J ends lost 5 bases and 2 bases, in that order; junction bases with no gene match: 8. The CDR3 sequence is CASSPTGGRAYEQYF. CDR3 sequence (DNA): TGTGCCAGCAGCCCTACAGGGGGACGGGCCTACGAGCAGTACTTC.

This clonotype was seen repeatedly, ten times or more. The chain employs TRBV4-3 and TRBJ2-6; no clear D. CDR1 and CDR2 (germline): LGHNA, YSLEER. V lost 0 bases, J lost 3 bases, and 3 bases lay in between. CDR3 length equals 14 residues. CDR3 DNA sequence: TGCGCCAGCAGCCAAGATCGTGGGGCCAACGTCCTGACTTTC. Translating it yields CASSQDRGANVLTF.

The chain recombines TRBV27 with TRBJ1-6; D might be TRBD1 (6 bases). Germline values: CDR1 MNHEY, CDR2 SMNVEV (reference sequence). V lost 5 bases and J 7 bases, leaving 9 bases between the germline ends. This CDR3 contains 13 residues. The chain's CDR3 is CASSPGQNSPLHF. The CDR3 DNA reads as TGTGCCAGCAGTCCAGGACAGAATTCACCCCTCCACTTT.

For this clonotype: This clone may be a read error of a much larger clone one base away. The J gene is TRBJ2-5, the V gene TRBV4-2, with D maybe TRBD2 (6 bases). The V gene's germline CDR1 is LGHNA and CDR2 YNFKEQ. Trimming left V 1 base short and J 9 bases short, with 15 bases between. This CDR3 contains 14 residues. The CDR3 DNA is TGTGCCAGCAGCCAAGGGGCTAGCGAGGCAGCCCAGTACTTC. Protein product: CASSQGASEAAQYF.

The chain carries TRBV20-1 and TRBJ2-5, with TRBD1 identical over 9 bases. The junction had 8 bases not matched to a gene; V was cut back by 2 bases and J by 1 base. Germline assignment: CDR1 DFQATT and CDR2 SNEGSKA (reference sequence). This CDR3 contains 16 residues. CDR3 sequence (DNA): TGCAGTGCTAGAACCGGGACAGGGAGCCCCCAAGAGACCCAGTACTTC. Protein sequence: CSARTGTGSPQETQYF.

This clonotype was seen a few times. The rearrangement links TRBV7-8 to TRBJ1-6; D is perhaps TRBD1 (5 bases). Trimming cost V 4 bases and J 9 bases, with 25 bases left between them. The CDR3 loop spans 18 amino acids. CDR1 and CDR2 (germline): SGHVS, FQNEAQ. In nucleotides, the CDR3 is TGTGCCAGCAGCTCCATACCCTCGGGGCAGCCTACCAGTTCACCCCTCCACTTT. It encodes CASSSIPSGQPTSSPLHF.

The chain combines TRBV6-5 with TRBJ1-4; no clear D gene. The germline gives CDR1 MNHEY, CDR2 SVGAGI. V lost 7 bases, J lost 0 bases, and 9 bases lay in between. CDR3 length equals 14 residues. Here the CDR3 DNA reads TGTGCCAGCAAAGGGATCGCAACTAATGAAAAACTGTTTTTT. This translates into CASKGIATNEKLFF.

The chain uses TRBV7-3 and TRBJ1-1, with 9 nucleotides matching TRBD1. The V and J ends lost 5 bases and 4 bases, in that order; junction bases with no gene match: 8. Germline V gene lookup returns CDR1 SGHTA and CDR2 FQGTGA. The CDR3 extends over 15 amino acids. CDR3 sequence: CASSVGTGYGTEAFF. The CDR3 DNA reads as TGTGCCAGCAGCGTCGGGACAGGGTATGGCACTGAAGCTTTCTTT.

This chain joins TRBV20-1 and TRBJ2-5; D is uncertain. The germline gives CDR1 DFQATT, CDR2 SNEGSKA (reference sequence). V dropped 3 bases and J dropped 4 bases, with 12 bases sitting between them. The CDR3 is 13 residues long. CDR3 residues: CSARSPGRETQYF. CDR3 DNA sequence: TGCAGTGCTAGGTCTCCGGGCCGAGAGACCCAGTACTTC.

This clonotype was picked up a small number of times. The chain uses TRBV7-3 and TRBJ2-3; a weak D match, TRBD2 (6 bases). The CDR3 is 17 amino acids. The V end lost 4 bases, the J end lost 2 bases, and 19 bases lay between the germline ends. Germline CDR1 reads SGHTA; CDR2 reads FQGTGA. CDR3 nucleotides: TGTGCCAGCAGCTCAAAAGGAGGGCGGTGGGACACAGATACGCAGTATTTT. Amino acid sequence: CASSSKGGRWDTDTQYF.

The chain links TRBV29-1 to TRBJ2-2; 8 nucleotides align to TRBD1. V dropped 6 bases and J dropped 3; count of bases not matched to a gene: 0. Germline assignment: CDR1 SQVTM and CDR2 ANQGSEA. The length of the CDR3 is 12 residues. DNA of the CDR3: TGCAGCGTACAGGGGGACACCGGGGAGCTGTTTTTT. As protein: CSVQGDTGELFF.

The V and J genes are TRBV7-9 and TRBJ1-1, with no clear D. The CDR3 has 13 residues. The V end lost 2 bases, the J end lost 1 base, and 5 bases lay between the germline ends. Germline loops: CDR1 SEHNR, CDR2 FQNEAQ (reference sequence). The CDR3 region is CASSLSENTEAFF. Here the CDR3 DNA reads TGTGCCAGCAGCTTAAGTGAGAACACTGAAGCTTTCTTT.

This clonotype was seen many times. The V and J genes are TRBV28 and TRBJ1-5; the D is unclear. The CDR3 runs 13 residues. With 3 bases removed from V and 2 bases from J, the gap between germline ends came to 5 bases. CDR1 and CDR2 from the germline V gene are MDHEN and SYDVKM. The CDR3 protein is CASSLLGNQPQHF. Written as DNA, the CDR3 is TGTGCCAGCAGTTTGTTGGGCAATCAGCCCCAGCATTTT. Looking up the rest from reference TRBV28 and TRBJ1-5 gives the full variable domain: DVKVTQSSRYLVKRTGEKVFLECVQDMDHENMFWYRQDPGLGLRLIYFSYDVKMKEKGDIPEGYSVSREKKERFSLILESASTNQTSMYLCASSLLGNQPQHFGDGTRLSIL.

The chain employs TRBV29-1 and TRBJ2-7; D perhaps matches TRBD1 (6 bases). The CDR3 loop spans 13 amino acids. The germline CDR1 and CDR2 sequences are SQVTM and ANQGSEA. The V end was cut by 2 bases, the J end by 4 bases, with 12 bases between. CDR3 amino acids: CSVERSQGYEQYF. The CDR3 DNA reads TGCAGCGTTGAAAGGTCACAGGGATACGAGCAGTACTTC.